These 6 T cell receptor beta chains were all obtained from the same sample, sequenced in a study of shared clonotypes between healthy human individuals. Clones were sequenced by immunoSEQ multiplex PCR, and TCRdb holds only the in-frame ones, with some missing. Here the sample spans roughly 2,300,000 clones, roughly 90% being singletons. Sequences were obtained from naive CD4+ T cells from PBMCs. As for subset: CD45RA+ positively selected. The source is a man aged 18 to 30 in good health. Some clones in this sample may be carry-over from other donors' samples.

The chain combines TRBV5-1 with TRBJ2-3, with D perhaps assigned TRBD1 or TRBD2 (5 bases each). Germline V CDR1 and CDR2: SGHRS, YFSETQ. The CDR3 spans 16 residues. Trimming removed 0 bases from V and 1 base from J, with 12 bases in between. CDR3 loop: CASSLVRGGGTDTQYF. The CDR3 DNA reads TGCGCCAGCAGCTTGGTACGGGGCGGTGGCACAGATACGCAGTATTTT. Based on the CDR3 plus reference TRBV5-1 and TRBJ2-3, the full variable domain is KAGVTQTPRYLIKTRGQQVTLSCSPISGHRSVSWYQQTPGQGLQFLFEYFSETQRNKGNFPGRFSGRQFSNSRSEMNVSTLELGDSALYLCASSLVRGGGTDTQYFGPGTRLTVL.

The gene calls are TRBV7-3 and TRBJ2-3, with 11 positions matching TRBD2. The CDR3 is 16 residues long. J gave up 5 bases and V 3 bases, and 7 bases lay outside the gene matches. Germline V gene lookup returns CDR1 SGHTA and CDR2 FQGTGA. The CDR3 is CASSLVGTSGGDTQYF. The CDR3 DNA follows: TGTGCCAGCAGCTTGGTGGGGACTAGCGGCGGAGATACGCAGTATTTT.

This chain uses TRBV28 with TRBJ2-1; D not certain. CDR3 length: 16 amino acids. V was clipped by 4 bases and J by 5 bases, with 18 bases between them. The germline V gene has CDR1 MDHEN and CDR2 SYDVKM. The CDR3 loop reads CASSSRSLGRDNEQFF. In DNA, the CDR3 is TGTGCCAGCAGTTCACGCAGCTTAGGTCGGGACAATGAGCAGTTCTTC. Full variable domain (missing parts from reference TRBV28 and TRBJ2-1): DVKVTQSSRYLVKRTGEKVFLECVQDMDHENMFWYRQDPGLGLRLIYFSYDVKMKEKGDIPEGYSVSREKKERFSLILESASTNQTSMYLCASSSRSLGRDNEQFFGPGTRLTVL.

The genes are TRBV28 and TRBJ2-1; no reliable D call. Germline V lookup: CDR1 MDHEN, CDR2 SYDVKM. V was clipped by 5 bases and J by 5 bases, with 10 bases between them. The length of the CDR3 is 13 residues. CDR3 bases: TGTGCCAGCAGTCTGGACCGGGACAATGAGCAGTTCTTC. This sequence encodes CASSLDRDNEQFF.

The V gene is TRBV5-1, the J gene TRBJ2-5; 7 bases are a match to TRBD2. The CDR3 is 16 residues long. After removal of 0 bases from V and 5 bases from J, the junction contained 10 bases not matched to a gene. Germline CDR1 and CDR2: SGHRS and YFSETQ. CDR3 DNA sequence: TGCGCCAGCAGCTTGGTCGGGACGGGGGGTGTGGAGACCCAGTACTTC. Residues: CASSLVGTGGVETQYF.

The J gene is TRBJ2-5, the V gene TRBV5-6, with D perhaps assigned TRBD1 or TRBD2 (6 bases each). The germline V gene has CDR1 SGHDT and CDR2 YYEEEE. This CDR3 has 16 amino acids. Trimming pared 1 base from V and 4 bases from J, leaving 17 bases between. CDR3 region: CASSLLPGAGGETQYF. CDR3 DNA sequence: TGTGCCAGCAGCTTGTTACCGGGGGCTGGAGGAGAGACCCAGTACTTC.